This is a list of T cell receptor beta chains from one sample in a study of CD8 T cells in ankylosing spondylitis. TCRdb used MiXCR to reprocess the 5' RACE reads, holding one entry per CDR3 protein. Of approximately 500,000 distinct CDR3 sequences listed, about 12% are singletons. The sequenced sample was blood, either unsorted or a sorted T cell fraction (not recorded which). These receptors all stem from a male donor with ankylosing spondylitis. CDR3s include the opening cysteine and the closing phenylalanine or tryptophan. D genes are given only for firm matches. Clone size, where shown, is once, few, many, or a class for clones that have expanded.

cdr3_aa | cdr3_nt | d_call | v_call | clone_size | j_call
CASSLGAGRNTGELFF | TGTGCCAGCAGCCTAGGGGCGGGGAGAAACACCGGGGAGCTGTTTTTT | NA | TRBV12-3/TRBV12-4 | few | TRBJ2-2
CASSLGTSEQFF | TGTGCCAGCAGCTTAGGGACGAGTGAGCAGTTCTTC | NA | TRBV11-2 | NA | TRBJ2-1
CASSQAGGDTEAFF | TGTGCCAGCAGCCAAGCAGGGGGGGACACTGAAGCTTTCTTT | TRBD1 | TRBV3-1 | many | TRBJ1-1
CASSQATGGETQYF | TGTGCCAGCAGCCAAGCAACAGGGGGGGAGACCCAGTACTTC | TRBD1 | TRBV14 | NA | TRBJ2-5
CSARVSGAGAQETQYF | TGCAGTGCTAGAGTATCCGGCGCGGGAGCACAAGAGACCCAGTACTTC | TRBD2 | TRBV20-1 | few | TRBJ2-5
CASSFPAEETQYF | TGCGCCAGCAGCTTCCCTGCGGAGGAGACCCAGTACTTC | NA | TRBV5-1 | NA | TRBJ2-5
CASSPLGTENTGELFF | TGCGCCAGCAGCCCGCTAGGGACAGAGAACACCGGGGAGCTGTTTTTT | TRBD1 | TRBV5-1 | NA | TRBJ2-2
CASSQGDRNYGYTF | TGTGCCAGCAGCCAAGGGGACAGAAACTATGGCTACACCTTC | TRBD1 | TRBV3-1 | many | TRBJ1-2
CASNGGRYEQYF | TGTGCCAGCAACGGGGGGCGGTACGAGCAGTACTTC | NA | TRBV6-6 | once | TRBJ2-7
CSVESPGPPTDTQYF | TGCAGCGTTGAATCCCCGGGACCCCCGACAGATACGCAGTATTTT | NA | TRBV29-1 | NA | TRBJ2-3
CASSERGAGYGYTF | TGCGCCAGCAGTGAGCGGGGAGCAGGCTATGGCTACACCTTC | NA | TRBV10-2 | few | TRBJ1-2
CASSDGQGPQETQYF | TGCGCCAGCAGCGACGGACAGGGACCCCAAGAGACCCAGTACTTC | TRBD1 | TRBV5-1 | few | TRBJ2-5
CASSDIQRRGAGQPQHF | TGTGCCAGTAGCGATATCCAACGGCGGGGGGCGGGTCAGCCCCAGCATTTT | NA | TRBV19 | few | TRBJ1-5
CASSRRVTGLDSPLHF | TGTGCCAGCAGTCGCCGCGTAACAGGGTTAGACTCACCCCTCCACTTT | NA | TRBV12-3/TRBV12-4 | NA | TRBJ1-6
CASSQEAVDSYNEQFF | TGTGCCAGCAGCCAAGAGGCGGTCGACTCCTACAATGAGCAGTTCTTC | NA | TRBV4-2 | many | TRBJ2-1
CSVGTGEETQYF | TGCAGCGTCGGGACAGGGGAAGAGACCCAGTACTTC | TRBD1 | TRBV29-1 | many | TRBJ2-5
CATSRGSGRSRPGTDTQYF | TGTGCCACCAGCAGAGGAAGCGGGAGAAGCCGACCGGGCACAGATACGCAGTATTTT | TRBD2 | TRBV15 | NA | TRBJ2-3
CASSPGAGFRTGELFF | TGTGCCAGCAGCCCCGGGGCAGGCTTCCGGACCGGGGAGCTGTTTTTT | NA | TRBV9 | NA | TRBJ2-2
CASSLEADQPQHF | TGCGCCAGCAGCTTGGAGGCCGATCAGCCCCAGCATTTT | NA | TRBV5-1 | few | TRBJ1-5
CASSLGQVGSEKLFF | TGCGCCAGCAGCTTGGGACAGGTGGGGAGTGAAAAACTGTTTTTT | NA | TRBV5-1 | NA | TRBJ1-4
CSARAGQGSGYGYTF | TGCAGTGCTAGAGCCGGACAGGGGTCAGGCTATGGCTACACCTTC | TRBD1 | TRBV20-1 | many | TRBJ1-2
CSVEARLVTDTQYF | TGCAGCGTTGAGGCCCGACTGGTCACAGATACGCAGTATTTT | NA | TRBV29-1 | many | TRBJ2-3
CSAANFRVSNQPQHF | TGCAGTGCCGCGAATTTTAGGGTTAGCAATCAGCCCCAGCATTTT | NA | TRBV20-1 | many | TRBJ1-5
CASRFRGNTQYF | TGTGCCAGCAGATTCAGGGGGAATACGCAGTATTTT | TRBD1 | TRBV6-2/TRBV6-3 | few | TRBJ2-3
CASSARTGVSSYEQYF | TGTGCCAGCAGCGCCAGGACAGGGGTCAGCTCCTACGAGCAGTACTTC | TRBD1 | TRBV11-2 | many | TRBJ2-7
CASSPFDNLHYLANEQFF | TGTGCCAGCTCACCATTTGATAACCTACATTATCTGGCCAATGAGCAGTTCTTC | NA | TRBV18 | NA | TRBJ2-1
CAWSEGADQPQHF | TGTGCCTGGAGTGAGGGGGCCGATCAGCCCCAGCATTTT | TRBD1 | TRBV30 | NA | TRBJ1-5
CASSQNRDNEQFF | TGTGCCAGCAGCCAGAATCGGGACAATGAGCAGTTCTTC | NA | TRBV7-8 | NA | TRBJ2-1